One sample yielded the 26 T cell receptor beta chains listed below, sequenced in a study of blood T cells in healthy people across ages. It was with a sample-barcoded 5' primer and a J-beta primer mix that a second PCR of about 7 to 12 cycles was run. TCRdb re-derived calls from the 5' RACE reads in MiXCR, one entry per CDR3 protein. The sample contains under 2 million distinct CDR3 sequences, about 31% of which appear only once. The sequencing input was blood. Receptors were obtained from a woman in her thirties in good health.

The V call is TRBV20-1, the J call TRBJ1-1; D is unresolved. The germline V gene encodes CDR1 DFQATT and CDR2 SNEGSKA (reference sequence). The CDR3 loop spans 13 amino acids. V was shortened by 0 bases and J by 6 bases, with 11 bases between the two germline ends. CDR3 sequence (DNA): TGCAGTGCTAGAGATGGACGAGGTTCTGAAGCTTTCTTT. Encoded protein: CSARDGRGSEAFF.

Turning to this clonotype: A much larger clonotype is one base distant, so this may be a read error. As DNA, the CDR3 is TGTGCCAGCATCTACAATGAGCAGTTCTTC. Protein sequence: CASIYNEQFF. The chain couples TRBV6-1 to TRBJ2-1; D gene ambiguous. V lost 7 bases and J 3 bases, leaving 1 base between the germline ends. The germline CDR1 and CDR2 sequences are MNHNS and SASEGT. The CDR3 spans 10 residues.

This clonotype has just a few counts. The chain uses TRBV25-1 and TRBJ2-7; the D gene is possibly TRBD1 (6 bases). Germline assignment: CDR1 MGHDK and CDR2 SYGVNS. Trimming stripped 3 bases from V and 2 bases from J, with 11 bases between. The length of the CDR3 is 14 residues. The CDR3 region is CASSDRQGTYEQYF. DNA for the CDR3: TGTGCCAGCAGTGACCGGCAGGGGACCTACGAGCAGTACTTC.

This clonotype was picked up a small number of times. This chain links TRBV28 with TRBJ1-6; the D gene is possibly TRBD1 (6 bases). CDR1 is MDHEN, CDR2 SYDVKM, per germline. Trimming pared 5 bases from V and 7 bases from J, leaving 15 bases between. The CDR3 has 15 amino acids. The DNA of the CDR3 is TGTGCCAGCAGTACCAGGGGTCCGGGGAATTCACCCCTCCACTTT. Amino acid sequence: CASSTRGPGNSPLHF.

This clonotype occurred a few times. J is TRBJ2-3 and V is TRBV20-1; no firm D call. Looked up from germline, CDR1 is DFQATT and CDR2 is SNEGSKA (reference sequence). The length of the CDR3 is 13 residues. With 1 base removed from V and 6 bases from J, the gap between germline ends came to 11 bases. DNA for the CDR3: TGCAGTGCTAGAGTCTCAGTATCGGATACGCAGTATTTT. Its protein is CSARVSVSDTQYF.

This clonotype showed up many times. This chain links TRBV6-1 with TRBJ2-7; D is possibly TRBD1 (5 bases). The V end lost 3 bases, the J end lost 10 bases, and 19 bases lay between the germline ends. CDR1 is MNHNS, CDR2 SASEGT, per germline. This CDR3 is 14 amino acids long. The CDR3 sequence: CASSDLAVRQSQYF. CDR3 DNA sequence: TGTGCCAGCAGTGATTTGGCCGTGAGACAGTCCCAGTACTTC.

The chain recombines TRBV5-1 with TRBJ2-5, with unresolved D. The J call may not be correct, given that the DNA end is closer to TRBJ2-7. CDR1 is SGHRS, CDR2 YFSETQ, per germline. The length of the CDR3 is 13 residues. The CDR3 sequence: CASSNGPNYEQYF. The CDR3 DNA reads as TGCGCCAGCAGCAATGGACCGAACTACGAGCAGTACTTC.

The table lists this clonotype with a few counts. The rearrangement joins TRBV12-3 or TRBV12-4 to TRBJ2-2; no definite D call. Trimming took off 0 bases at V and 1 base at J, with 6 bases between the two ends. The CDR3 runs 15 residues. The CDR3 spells CASSLADRNTGELFF. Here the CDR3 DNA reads TGTGCCAGCAGTTTAGCCGATAGGAACACCGGGGAGCTGTTTTTT.

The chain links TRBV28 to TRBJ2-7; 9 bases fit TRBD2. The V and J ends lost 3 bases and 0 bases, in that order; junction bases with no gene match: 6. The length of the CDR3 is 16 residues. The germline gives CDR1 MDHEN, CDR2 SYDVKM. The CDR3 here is CASSFMLAGSSYEQYF. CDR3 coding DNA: TGTGCCAGCAGTTTTATGCTAGCGGGAAGCTCCTACGAGCAGTACTTC.

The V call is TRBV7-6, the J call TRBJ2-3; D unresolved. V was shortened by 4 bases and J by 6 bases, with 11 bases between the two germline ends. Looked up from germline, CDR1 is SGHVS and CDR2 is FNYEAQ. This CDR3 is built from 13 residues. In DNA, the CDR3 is TGTGCCAGCAGCTCGTGGTTAAAGGATACGCAGTATTTT. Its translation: CASSSWLKDTQYF.

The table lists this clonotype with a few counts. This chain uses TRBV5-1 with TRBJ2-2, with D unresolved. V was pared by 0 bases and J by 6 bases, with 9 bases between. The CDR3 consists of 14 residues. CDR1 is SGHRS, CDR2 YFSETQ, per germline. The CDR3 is CASSLAPAAGELFF. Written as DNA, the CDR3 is TGCGCCAGCAGCTTGGCCCCTGCGGCCGGGGAGCTGTTTTTT.

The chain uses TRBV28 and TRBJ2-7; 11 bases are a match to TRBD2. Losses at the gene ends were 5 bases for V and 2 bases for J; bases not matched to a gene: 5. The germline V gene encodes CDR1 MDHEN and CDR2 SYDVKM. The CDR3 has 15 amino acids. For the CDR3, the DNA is TGTGCCAGCAGTATAGCGGGAGGGCAGGCCTACGAGCAGTACTTC. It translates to CASSIAGGQAYEQYF. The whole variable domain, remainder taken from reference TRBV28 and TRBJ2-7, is DVKVTQSSRYLVKRTGEKVFLECVQDMDHENMFWYRQDPGLGLRLIYFSYDVKMKEKGDIPEGYSVSREKKERFSLILESASTNQTSMYLCASSIAGGQAYEQYFGPGTRLTVT.

The CDR3 protein is CASKEQGMGTEAFF. For the CDR3, the DNA is TGCGCCAGCAAAGAACAGGGGATGGGCACTGAAGCTTTCTTT. The J gene is TRBJ1-1, the V gene TRBV5-1; TRBD1 aligns across 7 bases. Germline assignment: CDR1 SGHRS and CDR2 YFSETQ. This CDR3 comprises 14 residues. Trimming cost V 6 bases and J 4 bases; bases outside gene matches: 9.

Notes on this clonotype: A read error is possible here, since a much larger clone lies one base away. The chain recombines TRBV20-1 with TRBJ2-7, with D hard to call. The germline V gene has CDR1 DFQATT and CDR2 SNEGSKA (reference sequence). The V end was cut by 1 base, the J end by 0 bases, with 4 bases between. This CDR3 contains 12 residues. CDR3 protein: CSARVSSYEQYF. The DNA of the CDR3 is TGCAGTGCTAGAGTTAGCTCCTACGAGCAGTACTTC.

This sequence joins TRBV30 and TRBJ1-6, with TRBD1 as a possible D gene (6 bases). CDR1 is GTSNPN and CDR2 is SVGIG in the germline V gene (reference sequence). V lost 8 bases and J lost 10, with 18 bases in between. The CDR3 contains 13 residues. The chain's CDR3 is CAQVQGPGSPLHF. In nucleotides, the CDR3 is TGTGCCCAGGTACAGGGTCCGGGATCACCCCTCCACTTT.

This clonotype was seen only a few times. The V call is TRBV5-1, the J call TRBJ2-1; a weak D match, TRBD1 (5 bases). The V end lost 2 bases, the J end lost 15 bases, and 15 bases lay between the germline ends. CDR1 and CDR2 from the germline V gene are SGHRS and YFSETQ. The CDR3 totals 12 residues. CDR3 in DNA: TGCGCCAGCAGCTTAGATCGTAAGGGGTCGTTCTTC. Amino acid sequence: CASSLDRKGSFF. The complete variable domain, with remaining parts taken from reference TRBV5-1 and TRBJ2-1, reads KAGVTQTPRYLIKTRGQQVTLSCSPISGHRSVSWYQQTPGQGLQFLFEYFSETQRNKGNFPGRFSGRQFSNSRSEMNVSTLELGDSALYLCASSLDRKGSFFGPGTRLTVL.

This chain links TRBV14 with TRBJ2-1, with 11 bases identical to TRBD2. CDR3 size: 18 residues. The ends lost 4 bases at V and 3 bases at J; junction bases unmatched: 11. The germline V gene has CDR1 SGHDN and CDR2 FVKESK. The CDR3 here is CASSPRLAGNYFYNEQFF. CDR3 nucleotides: TGTGCCAGCAGCCCCCGACTAGCGGGAAACTATTTCTACAATGAGCAGTTCTTC.

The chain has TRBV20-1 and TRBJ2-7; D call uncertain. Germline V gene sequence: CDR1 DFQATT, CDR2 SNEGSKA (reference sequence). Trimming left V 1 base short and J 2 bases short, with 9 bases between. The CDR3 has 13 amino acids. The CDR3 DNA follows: TGCAGTGCTAGAGTGGACGGCACCTACGAGCAGTACTTC. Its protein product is CSARVDGTYEQYF.

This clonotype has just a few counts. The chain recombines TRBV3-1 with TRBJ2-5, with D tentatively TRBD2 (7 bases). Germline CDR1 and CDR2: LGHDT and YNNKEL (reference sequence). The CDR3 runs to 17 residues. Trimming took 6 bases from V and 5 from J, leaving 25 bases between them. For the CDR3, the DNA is TGTGCCAGCAGTCGAGGGGGGGAGGGGAGCAGCGGGGAGACCCAGTACTTC. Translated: CASSRGGEGSSGETQYF.

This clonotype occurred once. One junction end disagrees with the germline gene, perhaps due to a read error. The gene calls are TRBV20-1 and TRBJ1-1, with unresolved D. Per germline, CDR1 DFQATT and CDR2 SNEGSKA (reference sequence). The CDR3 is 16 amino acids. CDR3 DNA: TGCAGTGCTAGAAATTCTGCGGTCTACGGGAACGCTGAAGCTTTCTTT. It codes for CSARNSAVYGNAEAFF.

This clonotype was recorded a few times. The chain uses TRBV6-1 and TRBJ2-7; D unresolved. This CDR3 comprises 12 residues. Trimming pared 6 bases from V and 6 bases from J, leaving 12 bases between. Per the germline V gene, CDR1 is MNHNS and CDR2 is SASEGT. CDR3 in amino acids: CASRLTRTEQYF. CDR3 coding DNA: TGTGCCAGCAGGCTGACACGGACCGAGCAGTACTTC.

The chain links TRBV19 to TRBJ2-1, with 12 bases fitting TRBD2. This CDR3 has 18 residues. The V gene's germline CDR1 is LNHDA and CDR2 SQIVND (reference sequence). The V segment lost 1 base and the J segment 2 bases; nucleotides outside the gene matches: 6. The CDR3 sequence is CASSIAASGGAAYNEQFF. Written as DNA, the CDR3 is TGTGCCAGTAGTATAGCTGCTAGCGGGGGGGCGGCCTACAATGAGCAGTTCTTC.

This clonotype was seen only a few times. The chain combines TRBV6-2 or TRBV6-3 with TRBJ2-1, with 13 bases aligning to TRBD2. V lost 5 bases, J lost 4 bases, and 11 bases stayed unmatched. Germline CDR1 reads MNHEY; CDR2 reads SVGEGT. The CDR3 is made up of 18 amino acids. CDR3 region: CASSAGTSGGAVYNEQFF. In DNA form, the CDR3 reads TGTGCCAGCAGTGCCGGAACTAGCGGGGGGGCTGTTTACAATGAGCAGTTCTTC.

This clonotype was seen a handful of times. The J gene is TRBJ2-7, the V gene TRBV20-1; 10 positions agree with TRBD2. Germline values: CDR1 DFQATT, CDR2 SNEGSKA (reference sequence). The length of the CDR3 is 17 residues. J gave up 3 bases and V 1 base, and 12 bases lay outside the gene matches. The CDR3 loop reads CSARGGAPGTSVYEQYF. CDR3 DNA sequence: TGCAGTGCTAGAGGTGGGGCCCCGGGGACTAGCGTCTACGAGCAGTACTTC.

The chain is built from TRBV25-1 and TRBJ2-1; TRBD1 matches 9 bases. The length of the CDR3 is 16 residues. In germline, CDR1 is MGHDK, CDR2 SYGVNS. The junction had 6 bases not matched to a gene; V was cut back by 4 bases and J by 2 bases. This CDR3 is CASSVTGGITYNEQFF. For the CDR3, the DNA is TGTGCCAGCAGTGTGACAGGGGGTATCACCTACAATGAGCAGTTCTTC.

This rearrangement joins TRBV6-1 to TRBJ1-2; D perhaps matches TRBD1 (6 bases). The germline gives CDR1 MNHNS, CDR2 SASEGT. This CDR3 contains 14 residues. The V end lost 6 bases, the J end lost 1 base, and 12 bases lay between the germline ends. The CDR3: CASRTPGHNYGYTF. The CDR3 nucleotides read TGTGCCAGCAGGACTCCGGGACATAACTATGGCTACACCTTC.